The rows below give T cell receptor beta chains drawn from one sample of a study of CD8 T cells in ankylosing spondylitis. Each CDR3 protein gets one entry after TCRdb re-called the 5' RACE reads with MiXCR. The profile covers 650,000 to 800,000 distinct CDR3 sequences, with around 20% appearing a single time and about 19% taken by the ten largest. Sample: blood, either unsorted or a sorted T cell fraction (not recorded which). The receptors were sampled from a male donor with ankylosing spondylitis. CDR3s include the opening cysteine and the closing phenylalanine or tryptophan. The D gene is left open where the match is weak. Only part of the rows carry a size: once, few, many, or a class if the clone is expanded.

>TRBV5-1|few|TRBD1|TRBJ2-2
TGCGCCAGCAGCTCGGACCTGACAGGGCCCGACACCGGGGAGCTGTTTTTT
CASSSDLTGPDTGELFF
>TRBV6-1|many|TRBD1|TRBJ1-5
TGTGCCAGCAGTCCGGGACAGGGGGGACAGCCCCAGCATTTT
CASSPGQGGQPQHF
>TRBV7-8|.|.|TRBJ2-1
TGTGCCAGCAGTGTATGGGAGTACAATGAGCAGTTCTTC
CASSVWEYNEQFF
>TRBV11-2|.|.|TRBJ2-1
TGTGCCAGCAGCTCCCATACTATAGACAAACATTTC
CASSSHTIDKHF
>TRBV12-3/TRBV12-4|few|.|TRBJ2-5
TGTGCCAGCAGTTTAGGGTGGGGGGCCCCCCAAGAGACCCAGTACTTC
CASSLGWGAPQETQYF
>TRBV12-3/TRBV12-4|few|TRBD2|TRBJ2-1
TGTGCCAGCAGCATAGCGGGAGGGGCCAATGAGCAGTTCTTC
CASSIAGGANEQFF
>TRBV7-9|.|TRBD1|TRBJ1-5
TGTGCCAGCAGCTTAGGAGGACAGGGGGTCAATCAGCCCCAGCATTTT
CASSLGGQGVNQPQHF
>TRBV27|.|TRBD1|TRBJ2-7
TGTGCCAGCAGTTTTACAGGGGGCGCTTACTACGAGCAGTACTTC
CASSFTGGAYYEQYF
>TRBV10-1|.|TRBD1|TRBJ2-1
TGCGCCAGCAGTGCGATCCCGGGACAGGGGGGGTACAATGAGCAGTTCTTC
CASSAIPGQGGYNEQFF
>TRBV20-1|few|.|TRBJ2-3
TGCAGTGCTACCCCCTTACTGATCTCGAGCACAGATACGCAGTATTTT
CSATPLLISSTDTQYF
>TRBV20-1|.|.|TRBJ2-1
TGCAGTGCTGCTCCGGGACGCGCCTACAATGAGCAGTTCTTC
CSAAPGRAYNEQFF
>TRBV12-3/TRBV12-4|few|.|TRBJ2-3
TGTGCCAGCAGTTTCCTGGTTGGGGTGGAGGGAGATACGCAGTATTTT
CASSFLVGVEGDTQYF
>TRBV12-3/TRBV12-4|few|TRBD2|TRBJ2-3
TGTGCCAGCACCCCGACTAGCGGTTACACAGATACGCAGTATTTT
CASTPTSGYTDTQYF
>TRBV4-2|few|.|TRBJ1-1
TGTGCCAGCAGCCTATGGGGGAAGGGGAACACTGAAGCTTTCTTT
CASSLWGKGNTEAFF
>TRBV12-3/TRBV12-4|many|.|TRBJ1-1
TGTGCCAGCAGTTTACTTTTGCGGGGGGCTGAAGCTTTCTTT
CASSLLLRGAEAFF
>TRBV7-9|.|.|TRBJ2-5
TGTGCCAGCAGCTTAGCCGGACAGTTCCAAGAGACCCAGTACTTC
CASSLAGQFQETQYF
>TRBV6-5|few|.|TRBJ2-2
TGTGCCAGCAGTTACTCGTCGGTCACCGGGGAGCTGTTTTTT
CASSYSSVTGELFF
>TRBV6-2/TRBV6-3|.|TRBD2|TRBJ2-2
TGTGCCAGCAGCCTGAGACTAGCCTACACCGGGGAGCTGTTTTTT
CASSLRLAYTGELFF
>TRBV12-3/TRBV12-4|.|TRBD1|TRBJ2-7
TGTGCCAGCAGTAAGACCGGGACAGGGAGATACGAGCAGTACTTC
CASSKTGTGRYEQYF
>TRBV7-9|.|.|TRBJ1-5
TGTGCCATCTCTGCCAGTGGGGTTCCGAATCAGCCCCAGCATTTT
CAISASGVPNQPQHF
>TRBV5-5|.|.|TRBJ2-1
TGTGCCAGCCACACCGCGCAGAGCTCCTACAATGAGCAGTTCTTC
CASHTAQSSYNEQFF
>TRBV13|few|.|TRBJ2-1
TGTGCCAGCAGCTTATGGACAGCATACAATGAGCAGTTCTTC
CASSLWTAYNEQFF
>TRBV29-1|.|TRBD1|TRBJ2-7
TGCAGCGTTGAATCCGGGACAGAATCCTACGAGCAGTACTTC
CSVESGTESYEQYF
>TRBV4-1|.|TRBD1|TRBJ1-1
TGCGCCAGCAGCCCGAGGAACTCACAGGGGATGGTCACTGAAGCTTTCTTT
CASSPRNSQGMVTEAFF
>TRBV25-1|.|.|TRBJ2-7
TGTGCCAGCAGTCCTCCCAGGGGTTTTGGGTACGAGCAGTACTTC
CASSPPRGFGYEQYF
>TRBV20-1|few|.|TRBJ2-1
TGCAGTGCTAGGGGACTCCTCCAGGGATACAATGAGCAGTTCTTC
CSARGLLQGYNEQFF
>TRBV3-1|.|TRBD2|TRBJ2-5
TGTGCCAGCAGCCCCTTCGAGAGCGGGAGCGAAGAGACCCAGTACTTC
CASSPFESGSEETQYF
>TRBV2|few|TRBD1|TRBJ2-2
TGTGCCAGCACCAGGGGGAGAACCGGGGAGCTGTTTTTT
CASTRGRTGELFF
>TRBV18|.|.|TRBJ1-1
TGTGCCAGCTCACCCCTCGGGGTGGGGGAGACTGAAGCTTTCTTT
CASSPLGVGETEAFF
>TRBV11-2|few|TRBD2|TRBJ2-7
TGTGCCAGCAGCTTAGTTGTAGCGGGGCACGAGCAGTACTTC
CASSLVVAGHEQYF
>TRBV20-1|.|TRBD2|TRBJ2-3
TGCAGTGCTTTTCGACTAGCGGGAGTAACAGATACGCAGTATTTT
CSAFRLAGVTDTQYF
>TRBV5-1|few|.|TRBJ1-4
TGCGCCAGCAGCCCGACCGGGGGGTGGACTACTAATGAAAAACTGTTTTTT
CASSPTGGWTTNEKLFF
>TRBV12-3/TRBV12-4|few|.|TRBJ1-6
TGTGCCAGCAGTTTAGGGCCAAAGGGGTTGAATTCACCCCTCCACTTT
CASSLGPKGLNSPLHF
>TRBV20-1|.|TRBD2|TRBJ2-3
TGCAGCCAGAGGGCGGGAGCCATGACAGATACGCAGTATTTT
CSQRAGAMTDTQYF
>TRBV20-1|few|.|TRBJ2-7
TGCAGTGCAGAGGACAACACCTACGAGCAGTACTTC
CSAEDNTYEQYF
>TRBV10-3|few|TRBD2|TRBJ2-5
TGTGCCATCAGGCGCTCCCCTGGGACTAGCGGCCTTAATCCTCAAGAGACCCAGTACTTC
CAIRRSPGTSGLNPQETQYF
>TRBV20-1|once|.|TRBJ1-6
TGCAGTGCCTCAGCGCCCGGGGGCGAGGGGAGTAATTCACCCCTCCACTTT
CSASAPGGEGSNSPLHF
>TRBV4-3|.|.|TRBJ2-3
TGCGCCAGCAGCCAAGATCTTCTAGCGATGGGGGATACGCAGTATTTT
CASSQDLLAMGDTQYF
>TRBV5-5|.|.|TRBJ2-3
TGTACCAGCAGCTCCTCCGGGATCCCAGATACGCAGTATTTT
CTSSSSGIPDTQYF
>TRBV5-1|.|TRBD2|TRBJ2-5
TGCGCCAGCAGCGCCGGGACTAGCGGGAGTAGTTGGGAGACCCAGTACTTC
CASSAGTSGSSWETQYF
>TRBV12-3/TRBV12-4|few|.|TRBJ1-2
TGTGCCAGCAGTTTGAAAGGAACAAGCTATGGCTACACCTTC
CASSLKGTSYGYTF
>TRBV25-1|.|TRBD2|TRBJ2-1
TGTGCCAGCAGTGATTCGACTAGCGGGAGGCAAAATGAGCAGTTCTTC
CASSDSTSGRQNEQFF
>TRBV6-2/TRBV6-3|few|TRBD2|TRBJ2-5
TGTGCCAGCACCGGACTAGTCCCGGGACTACTCCCCGACGTGGGAGAGACCCAGTACTTC
CASTGLVPGLLPDVGETQYF
>TRBV2|.|TRBD1|TRBJ1-4
TGTGCCAGCAGTGAATGGGACAGGGATGAAAAACTGTTTTTT
CASSEWDRDEKLFF
>TRBV6-4|many|TRBD2|TRBJ2-1
TGTGCCAGCAGTCCCGGGACTAGCGGGGGGCATGAGCAGTTCTTC
CASSPGTSGGHEQFF
>TRBV5-1|.|TRBD2|TRBJ2-3
TGCGCCAGCAGCTTGGCCATGGGCGGGGGTCAAGCAGATACGCAGTATTTT
CASSLAMGGGQADTQYF
>TRBV5-1|.|.|TRBJ2-1
TGCGCCAGCAGCCATAGGGGGGAAGAGCAGTTCTTC
CASSHRGEEQFF
>TRBV4-2|many|TRBD2|TRBJ2-3
TGTGCCAGCCGACGAGCGGGGGAGAACACAGATACGCAGTATTTT
CASRRAGENTDTQYF
>TRBV6-1|.|.|TRBJ1-1
TGTGCCAGCAGCCGGTCGGGGGGCACTGAAGCTTTCTTT
CASSRSGGTEAFF
>TRBV3-1|few|.|TRBJ2-7
TGTGCCAGCAGCCAAGACAGAAAGGGGGGGCCGTACGAGCAGTACTTC
CASSQDRKGGPYEQYF
>TRBV5-4|.|TRBD1|TRBJ2-5
TGTGCCAGCAGCCGAATGGGACAGGCAGAGACCCAGTACTTC
CASSRMGQAETQYF
>TRBV7-8|few|.|TRBJ2-3
TGTGCCAGCACCTCCATCCAGAGTACGCAGTATTTT
CASTSIQSTQYF
>TRBV12-5|few|TRBD1|TRBJ1-5
TGTGCTAGTGGAACGTCAGGGGGAATGCATCAGCCCCAGCATTTT
CASGTSGGMHQPQHF
>TRBV12-5|.|.|TRBJ2-1
TGTGCTAGTGGTTTGGTACTGGTTGGTGGATACAATGAGCAGTTCTTC
CASGLVLVGGYNEQFF
>TRBV30|many|.|TRBJ2-1
TGTGCCTGGCAGGGGAGGGCTTTCTCCTACAATGAGCAGTTCTTC
CAWQGRAFSYNEQFF
>TRBV20-1|many|TRBD2|TRBJ2-3
TGCAGTGCCGATACCTATAGCGGGGGGCGCACAGATACGCAGTATTTT
CSADTYSGGRTDTQYF
>TRBV29-1|few|.|TRBJ1-1
TGCAGCACCCCGGTGGAGGCTGGGGGGACTGAAGCTTTCTTT
CSTPVEAGGTEAFF